A single sample is the source of the 32 T cell receptor beta chains below, sequenced in a study of blood T cell repertoires in COVID-19. Produced via immunoSEQ multiplex PCR; TCRdb's table is partial and in-frame only. The repertoire holds some 130,000 clones, with around 89% as singletons. Sequencing was performed on peripheral blood. The receptors shown here come from a man in his sixties with COVID-19, enrolled during active disease.

This clone was found once. This chain connects TRBV7-9 to TRBJ2-2, with 7 bases fitting TRBD1. CDR3 length equals 13 residues. The V gene end was trimmed by 3 bases and the J gene end by 5 bases; junction bases not matched to a gene: 0. In germline, CDR1 is SEHNR, CDR2 FQNEAQ (reference sequence). CDR3 residues: CASSLTGTGELFF. Here the CDR3 DNA reads TGTGCCAGCAGCTTGACAGGGACCGGGGAGCTGTTTTTT.

The chain has TRBV10-3 and TRBJ2-2; no firm D call. V was trimmed by 9 bases and J by 4 bases, leaving 15 bases between them. CDR1 is ENHRY, CDR2 SYGVKD, per germline. The CDR3 extends over 14 amino acids. The CDR3 here is CAITRLPSTGELFF. In nucleotides, the CDR3 is TGTGCCATAACCAGACTCCCGAGCACCGGGGAGCTGTTTTTT.

The chain uses TRBV30 and TRBJ1-1; D remains unclear. The ends were cut back, 0 bases at V and 5 bases at J, with 10 bases in the middle. This CDR3 is built from 13 residues. Germline CDR1 is GTSNPN and CDR2 is SVGIG (reference sequence). The DNA for the CDR3 is TGTGCCTGGAGTGTGGAGCGGAGGACTGAAGCTTTCTTT. This translates into CAWSVERRTEAFF.

The rearrangement joins TRBV9 to TRBJ1-1, with a possible D match to TRBD1 (5 bases). The CDR3 totals 15 residues. Per the germline V gene, CDR1 is SGDLS and CDR2 is YYNGEE. With 0 bases removed from V and 2 bases from J, the gap between germline ends came to 11 bases. The CDR3: CASSVGGTLNTEAFF. DNA of the CDR3: TGTGCCAGCAGCGTAGGCGGGACCCTAAACACTGAAGCTTTCTTT.

The rearrangement links TRBV6-5 to TRBJ1-1; 7 bases are a match to TRBD1. CDR1 MNHEY and CDR2 SVGAGI come from the germline V gene. J was trimmed by 7 bases and V by 6 bases; bases with no gene match: 11. This CDR3 is 14 amino acids long. The CDR3 reads CASRPYRGTGEAFF. CDR3 coding DNA: TGTGCCAGCAGACCCTACAGGGGAACGGGTGAAGCTTTCTTT.

Worth noting for this clone: A read error may produce the germline difference seen at one junction end. This sequence joins TRBV7-7 and TRBJ2-2, with TRBD1 matching over 7 bases. Germline V gene sequence: CDR1 SSHAT, CDR2 FNYEAQ (reference sequence). This CDR3 contains 15 residues. CDR3 nucleotide sequence: TGTGCTAGCAGCTCGGGACAGAGAAACACCGGGGAGCTGTTTTTT. Translated: CASSSGQRNTGELFF.

This rearrangement joins TRBV7-3 to TRBJ1-1, with D possibly being TRBD1 (6 bases). Trimming shortened V by 6 bases and J by 2 bases, and 10 bases separated the two germline ends. Germline V gene lookup returns CDR1 SGHTA and CDR2 FQGTGA. This CDR3 is 13 amino acids long. In DNA form, the CDR3 reads TGTGCCAGCAGACGGACAGTAAACACTGAAGCTTTCTTT. It translates to CASRRTVNTEAFF. Looking up the rest from reference TRBV7-3 and TRBJ1-1 gives the full variable domain: GAGVSQTPSNKVTEKGKYVELRCDPISGHTALYWYRQSLGQGPEFLIYFQGTGAADDSGLPNDRFFAVRPEGSVSTLKIQRTERGDSAVYLCASRRTVNTEAFFGQGTRLTVV.

The chain uses TRBV20-1 and TRBJ1-2, with D perhaps TRBD1 (5 bases). Trimming cost V 6 bases and J 8 bases, with 10 bases left between them. This CDR3 is built from 10 residues. Germline V gene data show CDR1 as DFQATT and CDR2 as SNEGSKA (reference sequence). The CDR3 reads CSANQGGYTF. The CDR3 coding sequence is TGCAGTGCCAACCAGGGAGGCTACACCTTC.

The chain joins TRBV9 to TRBJ1-4; TRBD1 matches 10 bases. The V gene end was trimmed by 3 bases and the J gene end by 0 bases; junction bases not matched to a gene: 8. The CDR3 covers 18 residues. Looked up from germline, CDR1 is SGDLS and CDR2 is YYNGEE. The CDR3 reads CASSGGQGPGATNEKLFF. CDR3 in DNA: TGTGCCAGCAGCGGGGGACAGGGGCCTGGGGCAACTAATGAAAAACTGTTTTTT.

V and J are TRBV20-1 and TRBJ1-1; 8 bases are shared with TRBD1. V trimming: 3 bases; J trimming: 5 bases; junction bases outside the gene matches: 11. This CDR3 has 15 residues. Per germline, CDR1 DFQATT and CDR2 SNEGSKA (reference sequence). The CDR3 here is CSASGAGGGRTEAFF. The DNA of the CDR3 is TGCAGTGCTAGTGGGGCAGGGGGCGGAAGGACTGAAGCTTTCTTT.

In this sample, this clone turned up a few times. The chain carries TRBV5-6 and TRBJ2-1, with 11 bases matching TRBD1. The V gene's germline CDR1 is SGHDT and CDR2 YYEEEE. The CDR3 has 15 amino acids. J was trimmed by 8 bases and V by 3 bases; bases with no gene match: 7. Written as DNA, the CDR3 is TGTGCCAGCAGCTATCGGGACAGGGGGATCGATGAGCAGTTCTTC. It specifies CASSYRDRGIDEQFF.

The chain has TRBV7-2 and TRBJ1-3; 7 bases map to TRBD1. The length of the CDR3 is 16 residues. V lost 4 bases to trimming and J lost 2 bases; unmatched junction nucleotides: 8. The germline CDR1 and CDR2 sequences are SGHTA and FQGNSA. CDR3 sequence (DNA): TGTGCCAGCAGCTCCCCAGACAGGGCTACTGGAAACACCATATATTTT. This translates into CASSSPDRATGNTIYF. The variable domain in full, with the rest retrieved from reference TRBV7-2 and TRBJ1-3, is GAGVSQSPSNKVTEKGKDVELRCDPISGHTALYWYRQSLGQGLEFLIYFQGNSAPDKSGLPSDRFSAERTGGSVSTLTIQRTQQEDSAVYLCASSSPDRATGNTIYFGEGSWLTVV.

The chain combines TRBV5-6 with TRBJ2-7; TRBD1 matches 11 bases. V shed 0 bases and J 4 bases; nucleotides not matched to a gene: 3. From germline, CDR1 is SGHDT and CDR2 YYEEEE. CDR3 size: 15 residues. This CDR3 is CASSLGGQGEYEQYF. The CDR3 nucleotides are TGTGCCAGCAGCTTGGGGGGACAGGGGGAATACGAGCAGTACTTC.

This chain links TRBV7-2 with TRBJ2-3; D gene uncertain. CDR1 and CDR2 from the germline V gene are SGHTA and FQGNSA. The CDR3 extends over 15 amino acids. Trimming pared 1 base from V and 2 bases from J, leaving 10 bases between. The CDR3 nucleotides are TGTGCCAGCAGCTTAGACAGAACAGTCACAGATACGCAGTATTTT. It encodes CASSLDRTVTDTQYF.

This clone was counted a single time. The chain employs TRBV5-1 and TRBJ1-3; D unresolved. Between the trimmed V and J ends, which lost 0 bases and 0 bases, there was a span of 13 bases. This CDR3 comprises 17 residues. Germline V lookup: CDR1 SGHRS, CDR2 YFSETQ. The chain's CDR3 is CASSLASGASSGNTIYF. Written as DNA, the CDR3 is TGCGCCAGCAGCTTGGCCTCTGGAGCATCCTCTGGAAACACCATATATTTT.

The V and J genes are TRBV11-2 and TRBJ2-4; no firm D call. V gave up 2 bases and J gave up 0 bases, with 5 bases separating them. Germline values: CDR1 SGHAT, CDR2 FQNNGV. The CDR3 consists of 14 residues. Here the CDR3 reads CASSLTPAKNIQYF. The CDR3 DNA sequence: TGTGCCAGCAGCTTAACTCCAGCCAAAAACATTCAGTACTTC.

The chain links TRBV5-1 to TRBJ1-4, with a weak D call TRBD1 (6 bases). The CDR3 spans 15 residues. V was cut by 3 bases and J by 0 bases, with 9 bases left in between. The germline V gene encodes CDR1 SGHRS and CDR2 YFSETQ. CDR3 nucleotides: TGCGCCAGCAGCTCAAAGGGGGCAACTAATGAAAAACTGTTTTTT. Amino acids: CASSSKGATNEKLFF.

The CDR3 region is CASSENSNYGYTF. For the CDR3, the DNA is TGTGCCAGCAGTGAGAACAGTAACTATGGCTACACCTTC. The rearrangement links TRBV6-1 to TRBJ1-2; D not resolved. V was clipped by 3 bases and J by 1 base, with 6 bases between them. The CDR3 consists of 13 residues. CDR1 and CDR2 from the germline V gene are MNHNS and SASEGT.

The CDR3 DNA follows: TGTGCCAGCAGCTTCGGTACTGAGACCCAGTACTTC. Its translation: CASSFGTETQYF. V and J are TRBV11-3 and TRBJ2-5; the D is unclear. The CDR3 runs to 12 residues. Germline CDR1 is SGHNT and CDR2 is YENEEA. Trimming removed 3 bases at V and 5 bases at J, with 7 bases between.

The rearrangement joins TRBV28 to TRBJ1-1; D perhaps matches TRBD1 (6 bases). Trimming took 5 bases from V and 1 from J, leaving 20 bases between them. Per the germline V gene, CDR1 is MDHEN and CDR2 is SYDVKM. The CDR3 spans 17 residues. The CDR3, as DNA: TGTGCCAGCAGTCCCCCAAAACCGGGACACAAGAACACTGAAGCTTTCTTT. This sequence encodes CASSPPKPGHKNTEAFF.

This clone was detected once. This sequence joins TRBV6-1 and TRBJ1-5, with 8 bases identical to TRBD1. The CDR3 sequence is 17 residues long. Germline-derived CDR1 and CDR2 are MNHNS and SASEGT. V lost 0 bases and J lost 11; bases outside the gene matches: 15. This CDR3 is CASSEALTGQGRRAQHF. The CDR3 bases are TGTGCCAGCAGTGAAGCGTTAACAGGACAGGGCCGGAGAGCCCAGCATTTT.

V gene TRBV6-6 combines with J gene TRBJ2-1; tentative D call: TRBD1 (6 bases). The germline V and J ends were trimmed by 5 bases and 0 bases, with 14 bases remaining between them. There are 16 residues in the CDR3. Germline V CDR1 and CDR2: MNHNY, SVGAGI (reference sequence). Written as DNA, the CDR3 is TGTGCCAGCAGTGCCAACAGGGTTCTCTCCTACAATGAGCAGTTCTTC. It is translated as CASSANRVLSYNEQFF.

The rearrangement uses TRBV6-5 and TRBJ1-3; TRBD1 might be the D (6 bases). The CDR3 has 15 residues. Germline assignment: CDR1 MNHEY and CDR2 SVGAGI. Trimming pared 3 bases from V and 3 bases from J, leaving 12 bases between. As DNA, the CDR3 is TGTGCCAGCAGTTATGGGGGGGCGGGTGGAAACACCATATATTTT. Its translation: CASSYGGAGGNTIYF.

This chain connects TRBV7-3 to TRBJ2-5; a weak D match, TRBD2 (7 bases). Germline V gene lookup returns CDR1 SGHTA and CDR2 FQGTGA. V lost 2 bases, J lost 4 bases, and 11 bases lay in between. The CDR3 loop spans 14 amino acids. Here the CDR3 reads CASSLGGARETQYF. The CDR3 bases are TGTGCCAGCAGCTTAGGGGGGGCCAGAGAGACCCAGTACTTC.

This sequence joins TRBV9 and TRBJ2-1; 8 nucleotides agree with TRBD2. The CDR3 loop spans 19 amino acids. Germline V gene data show CDR1 as SGDLS and CDR2 as YYNGEE. V lost 4 bases and J lost 1; bases outside the gene matches: 16. The CDR3 DNA reads TGTGCCAGCAGCCACACCCCCGGCCGGTCTAGCGGGTCCTACAATGAGCAGTTCTTC. This sequence encodes CASSHTPGRSSGSYNEQFF.

This clone was observed a single time. The chain has TRBV10-1 and TRBJ2-3, with 9 nucleotides matching TRBD1. CDR3 length: 15 amino acids. The V segment lost 5 bases and the J segment 2 bases; nucleotides outside the gene matches: 5. In germline, CDR1 is WNHNN, CDR2 SYGVQD (reference sequence). The CDR3 protein is CASSKTGGPTDTQYF. CDR3 nucleotide sequence: TGCGCCAGCAGTAAGACAGGGGGACCCACAGATACGCAGTATTTT.

This chain joins TRBV4-3 and TRBJ1-6, with unresolved D. Looked up from germline, CDR1 is LGHNA and CDR2 is YSLEER. The V and J ends lost 0 bases and 3 bases respectively, with 9 bases between them. There are 16 residues in the CDR3. CDR3 bases: TGCGCCAGCAGCCAAGAGGCGACACGCTATAATTCACCCCTCCACTTT. Protein: CASSQEATRYNSPLHF.

V gene TRBV2 combines with J gene TRBJ1-5, with D perhaps TRBD1 (5 bases). This CDR3 has 13 amino acids. The germline V and J ends were trimmed by 4 bases and 6 bases, with 10 bases remaining between them. Per the germline V gene, CDR1 is SNHLY and CDR2 is FYNNEI. The DNA for the CDR3 is TGTGCCAGCAGTGGGACAAATCTTCAGCCCCAGCATTTT. Protein product: CASSGTNLQPQHF.

This clone was observed once. The chain employs TRBV6-6 and TRBJ1-1; D might be TRBD1 (6 bases). There are 14 residues in the CDR3. The V gene's germline CDR1 is MNHNY and CDR2 SVGAGI (reference sequence). V was cut by 2 bases and J by 6 bases, with 13 bases left in between. CDR3 bases: TGTGCCAGCAGTTACCTACAGGGTCTGGCTGAAGCTTTCTTT. Amino acids: CASSYLQGLAEAFF.

The chain employs TRBV7-2 and TRBJ2-2; 8 nucleotides align to TRBD2. Germline CDR1 and CDR2: SGHTA and FQGNSA. V dropped 5 bases and J dropped 0; count of bases not matched to a gene: 2. The CDR3 spans 15 residues. CDR3 DNA sequence: TGTGCCAGCAGCCAGGGACTAGCGAACACCGGGGAGCTGTTTTTT. Translation gives CASSQGLANTGELFF.

This sequence joins TRBV5-1 and TRBJ2-7, with 7 bases that match TRBD1. The germline V gene encodes CDR1 SGHRS and CDR2 YFSETQ. Unmatched junction bases numbered 12, after V lost 4 bases and J lost 2 bases. The CDR3 is 16 residues long. The chain's CDR3 is CASSPDRTGGTYEQYF. The DNA for the CDR3 is TGCGCCAGCAGCCCGGATCGGACAGGCGGAACCTACGAGCAGTACTTC. The whole variable domain, filled in from reference TRBV5-1 and TRBJ2-7, reads KAGVTQTPRYLIKTRGQQVTLSCSPISGHRSVSWYQQTPGQGLQFLFEYFSETQRNKGNFPGRFSGRQFSNSRSEMNVSTLELGDSALYLCASSPDRTGGTYEQYFGPGTRLTVT.

V is TRBV6-5 and J is TRBJ2-7, with 7 bases fitting TRBD2. CDR1 is MNHEY and CDR2 is SVGAGI in the germline V gene. Trimming at V came to 7 bases and at J to 2 bases, leaving 11 bases not matched to a gene. The CDR3 consists of 15 residues. The CDR3 DNA sequence: TGTGCCAGCACCTCTACCGGGGGGACCACCTACGAGCAGTACTTC. Translated: CASTSTGGTTYEQYF.